The clone carrying this TCR beta chain appeared many times. Its antigen is unknown. The germline CDR1 and CDR2 sequences are DFQATT and SNEGSKA (reference sequence). Trimming took 3 bases from V and 1 from J; bases not matched to a gene: 4. This CDR3 has 14 residues. This record comes from a study of identical twins. Unique molecular identifiers were in the cDNA, with template-switch universal primer binding. From the 5' RACE reads, TCRdb called clonotypes with MiXCR, one entry per CDR3 protein. This sample has around 680,000 distinct CDR3 sequences, with 8.6% found just once. The study, taken as a whole, reports: The abundant beta clonotypes from cord blood had fewer insertions, and memory repertoires had none of this.

In every case, the donor was a healthy Caucasian. This sample was shared with a second study, whose subject was yellow fever vaccine responses in identical twins.

The chain links TRBV20-1 to TRBJ2-7; 9 bases are a match to TRBD1. The sequencing input was PBMCs. The TCR originated in a woman aged 18-35 years in good health. CDR3 protein: CSARDRGLSYEQYF. For the CDR3, the DNA is TGCAGTGCTAGGGACAGGGGCCTATCCTACGAGCAGTACTTC.